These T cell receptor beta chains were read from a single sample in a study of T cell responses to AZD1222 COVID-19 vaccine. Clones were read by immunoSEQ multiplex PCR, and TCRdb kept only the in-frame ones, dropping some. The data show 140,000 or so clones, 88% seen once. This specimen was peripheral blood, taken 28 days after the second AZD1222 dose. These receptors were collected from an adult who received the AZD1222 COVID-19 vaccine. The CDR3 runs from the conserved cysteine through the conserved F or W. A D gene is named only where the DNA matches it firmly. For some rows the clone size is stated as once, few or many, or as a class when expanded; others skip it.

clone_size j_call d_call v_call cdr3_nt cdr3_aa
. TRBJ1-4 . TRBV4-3 TGCGCCAGCAGCCAAAGAATTGGGGGGGAAAAACTGTTTTTT CASSQRIGGEKLFF
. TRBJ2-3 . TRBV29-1 TGCAGCGTTGAGAAAGGGGGCACAGATACGCAGTATTTT CSVEKGGTDTQYF
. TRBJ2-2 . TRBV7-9 TGTGCCAGCAGCGAATTGGGGGACGCTAGGGTCACCGGGGAGCTGTTTTTT CASSELGDARVTGELFF
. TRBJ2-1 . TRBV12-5 TGTGCTAGTGGGGCAGGGTACGCCTACAATGAGCAGTTCTTC CASGAGYAYNEQFF
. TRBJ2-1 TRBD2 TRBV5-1 TGCGCCAGCAGCTTAGCTAGCGGGAGCGATAGCTCCTACAATGAGCAGTTCTTC CASSLASGSDSSYNEQFF
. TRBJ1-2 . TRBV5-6 TGTGCCAGCAGCTCCCGGACACACTATGGCTACACCTTC CASSSRTHYGYTF
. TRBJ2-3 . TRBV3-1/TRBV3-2 TGTGCCAGCAGCCAGTCTAGCGATTTCACAGATACGCAGTATTTT CASSQSSDFTDTQYF
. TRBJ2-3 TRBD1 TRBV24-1 TGTGCCACCAGTAAAGGGGGCGCCGCCTCAGATACGCAGTATTTT CATSKGGAASDTQYF
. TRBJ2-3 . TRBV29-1 TGCAGCGCAAGGCCTGGTTCAGTTGATACGCAGTATTTT CSARPGSVDTQYF
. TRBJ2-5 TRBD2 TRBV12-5 TGTGCTAGTGGTTTTGCGGGAGTGGAGACCCAGTACTTC CASGFAGVETQYF
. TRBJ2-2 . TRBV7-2 TGTGCCAGCTCCAATAAGCCGGCAGGATGGGTCACCGGGGAGCTGTTTTTT CASSNKPAGWVTGELFF
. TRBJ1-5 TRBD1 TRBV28 TGTGCCAGCAGCTCTATAAGGACAGGGCAACAGCCCCAGCATTTT CASSSIRTGQQPQHF
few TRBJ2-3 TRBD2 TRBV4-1 TGCGCCAGCAGCCTCGACCCTAGCGGGGCTCCCCTTGATACGCAGTATTTT CASSLDPSGAPLDTQYF
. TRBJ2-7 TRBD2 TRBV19 TGTGCCAGCTCGCTCGGGAGGGGAGTAAAGCAGTACTTC CASSLGRGVKQYF
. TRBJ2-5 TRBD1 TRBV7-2 TGTGCCAGCAGCTCCGCAGGGGGCAGAGTAGGAGAGACCCAGTACTTC CASSSAGGRVGETQYF
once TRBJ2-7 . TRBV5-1 TGCGCCAGCAGCTATCTATCCGGCTACGAGCAGTACTTC CASSYLSGYEQYF
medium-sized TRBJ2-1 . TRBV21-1 TGTGCCAGCAGCCTACTGGCCGGACTAGCGGGAGCGGATGAGCAGTTCTTC CASSLLAGLAGADEQFF
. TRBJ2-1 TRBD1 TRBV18 TGTGCCAGCTCACTTATACAGGGGGAGCAGTTCTTC CASSLIQGEQFF
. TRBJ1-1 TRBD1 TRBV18 TGTGCCAGCTCCAAGACAGGGGACCCCACTGAAGCTTTCTTT CASSKTGDPTEAFF
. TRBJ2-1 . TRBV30 TGTGCCTGGAGTGGTATCCTACAGGGTGAGCAGTTCTTC CAWSGILQGEQFF
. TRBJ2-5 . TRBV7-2 TGTGCCAGCAGCTTTTACAGGGAACAAGAGACCCAGTACTTC CASSFYREQETQYF
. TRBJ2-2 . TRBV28 TGTGCCAGCAAGGTCAGAGGGTTTGGGGGGTTTGGCACCGGGGAGCTGTTTTTT CASKVRGFGGFGTGELFF
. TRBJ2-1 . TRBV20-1 TGCAGTGCGCCATACAATGAGCAGTTCTTC CSAPYNEQFF
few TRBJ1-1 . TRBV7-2 TGTGCCAGCAGTTGGTCAGGGGTTTCTGAAGCTTTCTTT CASSWSGVSEAFF
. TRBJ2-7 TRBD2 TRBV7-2 TGTGCCAGCAGCTACTTAGCGGGGGGGCTTTACGAGCAGTACTTC CASSYLAGGLYEQYF
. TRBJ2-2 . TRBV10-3 TGTGCCATCAAGGACCAAAACACCGGGGAGCTGTTTTTT CAIKDQNTGELFF
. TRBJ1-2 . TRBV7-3 TGTGCCAGCAGGTCAACCACCGGGGGGAACTATGGCTACACCTTC CASRSTTGGNYGYTF
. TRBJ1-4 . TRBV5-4 TGTGCCAGCAGCTTGGGGGGCAGGGGAGGGGAAAAACTGTTTTTT CASSLGGRGGEKLFF
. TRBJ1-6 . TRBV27 TGTGCCAGCTCCCGATCCGTCGACTATAATTCACCCCTCCACTTT CASSRSVDYNSPLHF
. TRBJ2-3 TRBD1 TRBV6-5 TGTGCCAGCACCACCGGGACAGGGGGCGCGGATACGCAGTATTTT CASTTGTGGADTQYF
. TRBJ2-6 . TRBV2 TGTGCCAGCAGTAAGGGGAACTCTGGGGCCAACGTCCTGACTTTC CASSKGNSGANVLTF
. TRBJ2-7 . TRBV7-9 TGTGCCAGCAGCCGCCCGGAGGGTGGGCAGTACTTC CASSRPEGGQYF
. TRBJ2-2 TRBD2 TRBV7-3 TGTGCCAGCAGCTTAATGGGGGGGTCCCCCGGGGAGCTGTTTTTT CASSLMGGSPGELFF
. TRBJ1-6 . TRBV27 TGTGCCAGCTTTGACCTCGTCGGGGACCTCCACTTT CASFDLVGDLHF
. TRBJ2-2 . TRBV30 TGTGCCTGGGGCAGGGGTTTGACCGGGGAGCTGTTTTTT CAWGRGLTGELFF
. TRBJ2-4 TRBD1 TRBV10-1 TGCGCCAGCAGCGACCGGGACAGGGGTGGCAAAAACATTCAGTACTTC CASSDRDRGGKNIQYF
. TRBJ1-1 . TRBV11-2 TGTGCCAGCAGCTTAGCTTTTGGTGGTACTGAAGCTTTCTTT CASSLAFGGTEAFF
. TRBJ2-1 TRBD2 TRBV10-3 TGTGCCATCGAGACTAGCTCGAGAGAGCAGTTCTTC CAIETSSREQFF
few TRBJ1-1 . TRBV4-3 TGCGCCAGCAGCCACCGAGGACGGCTGAGTACTGAAGCTTTCTTT CASSHRGRLSTEAFF
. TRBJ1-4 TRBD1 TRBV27 TGTGCCAGCAGTATAAACAGGGGGACTAATGAAAAACTGTTTTTT CASSINRGTNEKLFF